A single sample gave rise to the 14 T cell receptor beta chains below, sequenced in a study of blood T cell repertoires in COVID-19. The table came from immunoSEQ multiplex PCR; TCRdb's copy has only in-frame clones and leaves some out. This table has approximately 250,000 clones, 65% to 85% appearing once. The sample was peripheral blood. These receptors came from a human donor in a cohort sampled during active COVID-19.

The chain links TRBV7-9 to TRBJ2-5; possibly TRBD2 for D (6 bases). CDR1 is SEHNR and CDR2 is FQNEAQ in the germline V gene (reference sequence). The CDR3 runs to 14 residues. V was pared by 4 bases and J by 7 bases, with 16 bases between. The chain's CDR3 is CASSSLAGTGTQYF. The DNA for the CDR3 is TGTGCCAGCAGCTCCTTGGCAGGGACTGGGACCCAGTACTTC.

V usage is TRBV30 and J usage is TRBJ1-1, with 7 bases matching TRBD1. Per the germline V gene, CDR1 is GTSNPN and CDR2 is SVGIG (reference sequence). This CDR3 has 15 residues. The V segment lost 0 bases and the J segment 1 base; nucleotides outside the gene matches: 5. In DNA form, the CDR3 reads TGTGCCTGGAGTGTAAAGGGGGCCGGGAACACTGAAGCTTTCTTT. This gives the protein CAWSVKGAGNTEAFF. Based on the CDR3 plus reference TRBV30 and TRBJ1-1, the full variable domain is SQTIHQWPATLVQPVGSPLSLECTVEGTSNPNLYWYRQAAGRGLQLLFYSVGIGQISSEVPQNLSASRPQDRQFILSSKKLLLSDSGFYLCAWSVKGAGNTEAFFGQGTRLTVV.

As to this clone: Other DNA sequences in the sample encode the same CDR3. The V call is TRBV18, the J call TRBJ1-4; the match to TRBD1 covers 8 bases. J gave up 3 bases and V 6 bases, and 3 bases lay outside the gene matches. The CDR3 covers 14 residues. In germline, CDR1 is KGHSH, CDR2 LQKENI. CDR3 sequence: CASSPTGANEKLFF. CDR3 nucleotide sequence: TGTGCCAGCTCGCCGACAGGGGCTAATGAAAAACTGTTTTTT.

A word on this clone: The junction and the germline gene differ at one end; a read error may be behind it. V and J are TRBV6-1 and TRBJ2-5; D unresolved. The CDR3 sequence is 13 residues long. Germline values: CDR1 MNHNS, CDR2 SASEGT. The CDR3: CASREDLQETQYF. CDR3 DNA sequence: TGTGCCAGCAGGGAAGACTTGCAAGAGACCCAGTACTTC.

This chain joins TRBV6-5 and TRBJ1-5; 11 bases fit TRBD1. Germline V gene data show CDR1 as MNHEY and CDR2 as SVGAGI. The length of the CDR3 is 15 residues. Trimming cost V 6 bases and J 4 bases; bases outside gene matches: 5. The CDR3 DNA reads as TGTGCCAGCAGGGGACAGGGGGAACCGAATCAGCCCCAGCATTTT. It yields the protein CASRGQGEPNQPQHF.

V and J are TRBV5-1 and TRBJ2-7; D is possibly TRBD1 (6 bases). The CDR3 spans 11 residues. The V end lost 7 bases, the J end lost 4 bases, and 9 bases lay between the germline ends. Germline V gene lookup returns CDR1 SGHRS and CDR2 YFSETQ. The CDR3 coding sequence is TGCGCCAGCCCTACAGGGTACGAGCAGTACTTC. Amino acid sequence: CASPTGYEQYF.

J is TRBJ1-3 and V is TRBV5-1; D possibly corresponds to TRBD1 (6 bases). Germline values: CDR1 SGHRS, CDR2 YFSETQ. CDR3 length: 16 residues. Trimming took 0 bases from V and 0 from J, leaving 10 bases between them. CDR3 loop: CASSLAGHVSGNTIYF. CDR3 nucleotides: TGCGCCAGCAGCTTGGCGGGACATGTCTCTGGAAACACCATATATTTT.

The chain has TRBV10-1 and TRBJ2-3; tentatively, D is TRBD2 (5 bases). Germline V lookup: CDR1 WNHNN, CDR2 SYGVQD (reference sequence). Between the trimmed V and J ends, which lost 7 bases and 3 bases, there was a span of 14 bases. The CDR3 is 14 residues long. The CDR3, as DNA: TGCGCCAGCAAAGGATCGGGGAAGACAGATACGCAGTATTTT. This codes for CASKGSGKTDTQYF.

This sequence joins TRBV7-9 and TRBJ1-4, with D tentatively TRBD1 (5 bases). Trimming removed 5 bases at V and 7 bases at J, with 26 bases between. This CDR3 has 18 amino acids. Germline V gene lookup returns CDR1 SEHNR and CDR2 FQNEAQ (reference sequence). CDR3 sequence: CASSPLGREYGYGEKLFF. The CDR3 DNA is TGTGCCAGCAGCCCCCTCGGCAGGGAATATGGATACGGTGAAAAACTGTTTTTT. The full variable domain, rest sourced from reference TRBV7-9 and TRBJ1-4, is DTGVSQNPRHKITKRGQNVTFRCDPISEHNRLYWYRQTLGQGPEFLTYFQNEAQLEKSRLLSDRFSAERPKGSFSTLEIQRTEQGDSAMYLCASSPLGREYGYGEKLFFGSGTQLSVL.

This clone was counted between two and nine times. CDR3 coding DNA: TGCAGCGTTCTGCAGGGAAATCAGCCCCAGCATTTT. This gives the protein CSVLQGNQPQHF. The chain recombines TRBV29-1 with TRBJ1-5; tentative D call: TRBD1 (5 bases). This CDR3 has 12 residues. Trimming stripped 5 bases from V and 4 bases from J, with 9 bases between. The V gene's germline CDR1 is SQVTM and CDR2 ANQGSEA.

CDR3 in amino acids: CASSVREGSKETQYF. The CDR3 nucleotides are TGTGCCAGCAGCGTCCGGGAGGGGAGTAAGGAGACCCAGTACTTC. This rearrangement joins TRBV9 to TRBJ2-5; TRBD2 agrees at 8 bases. Trimming removed 2 bases from V and 5 bases from J; junction bases left unmatched: 8. Per germline, CDR1 SGDLS and CDR2 YYNGEE. This CDR3 comprises 15 residues.

This chain joins TRBV27 and TRBJ2-1, with 11 bases matching TRBD2. The germline CDR1 and CDR2 sequences are MNHEY and SMNVEV (reference sequence). This CDR3 has 17 residues. V shed 4 bases, J shed 1 base, and the junction held 6 bases outside the gene matches. CDR3 amino acids: CASSSPTSGSSYNEQFF. CDR3 bases: TGTGCCAGCAGTTCGCCTACTAGCGGGAGTTCCTACAATGAGCAGTTCTTC.

V gene TRBV18 combines with J gene TRBJ2-2; a weak D match, TRBD1 (5 bases). The CDR3 loop spans 15 amino acids. V was clipped by 3 bases and J by 8 bases, with 16 bases between them. Germline assignment: CDR1 KGHSH and CDR2 LQKENI. The CDR3 sequence is CASSPQGLGQGELFF. For the CDR3, the DNA is TGTGCCAGCTCACCTCAGGGCCTCGGCCAAGGGGAGCTGTTTTTT.

The rearrangement uses TRBV6-4 and TRBJ2-5; D possibly corresponds to TRBD1 (6 bases). V lost 5 bases to trimming and J lost 1 base, with 14 bases between them. The CDR3 covers 15 residues. The germline V gene has CDR1 MRHNA and CDR2 SNTAGT. The CDR3 region is CASSLNRDTQETQYF. The CDR3 nucleotides read TGTGCCAGCAGTTTAAACCGGGACACCCAAGAGACCCAGTACTTC.